This T cell receptor (beta chain) is from a study of T cell responses to AZD1222 COVID-19 vaccine. Combined were second doses at about 4 or about 12 weeks. The CDR3 is made up of 14 amino acids. From germline, CDR1 is SNHLY and CDR2 FYNNEI. V dropped 0 bases and J dropped 4; count of bases not matched to a gene: 1. Study results and limitations: There were mostly white British donors and more females than males, and clonal diversity was possibly underestimated. Variant regions that are unmutated are reportedly the target of nearly half of spike-specific TCRs. Two doses of AZD1222 preceded a rise in Spike-specific TCR breadth and depth.

As concerns this clone: Its antigen is not identified. Other DNA sequences in the same sample also yield this CDR3.

Some clones are missing from TCRdb's copy, which holds only in-frame ones; the method was immunoSEQ multiplex PCR. The table lists over 90,000 clones, about 93% of them singletons. The sequence was obtained from an adult who received the AZD1222 COVID-19 vaccine. This chain joins TRBV2 and TRBJ2-7, with TRBD1 matching 9 bases. The sequencing used peripheral blood, collected 28 days after the second AZD1222 dose. The CDR3 sequence is CASSEAGQGYEQYF. CDR3 in DNA: TGTGCCAGCAGTGAAGCGGGACAGGGTTACGAGCAGTACTTC. The full variable domain, rest sourced from reference TRBV2 and TRBJ2-7, is EPEVTQTPSHQVTQMGQEVILRCVPISNHLYFYWYRQILGQKVEFLVSFYNNEISEKSEIFDDQFSVERPDGSNFTLKIRSTKLEDSAMYFCASSEAGQGYEQYFGPGTRLTVT.